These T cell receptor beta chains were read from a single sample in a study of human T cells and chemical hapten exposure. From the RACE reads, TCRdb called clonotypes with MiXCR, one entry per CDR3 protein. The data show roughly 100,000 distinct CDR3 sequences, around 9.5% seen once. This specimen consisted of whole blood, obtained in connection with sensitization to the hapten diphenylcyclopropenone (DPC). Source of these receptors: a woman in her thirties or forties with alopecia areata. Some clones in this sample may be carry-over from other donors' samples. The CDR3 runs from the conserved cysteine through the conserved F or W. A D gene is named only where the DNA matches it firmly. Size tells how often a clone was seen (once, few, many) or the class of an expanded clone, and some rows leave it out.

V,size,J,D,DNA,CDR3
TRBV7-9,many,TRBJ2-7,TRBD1,TGTGCCAGCAGCTTAGAAAGGGGGCTCTCCTACGAGCAGTACTTC,CASSLERGLSYEQYF
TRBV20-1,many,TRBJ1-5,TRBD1,TGCAGTGCTAGAGATCCCGGGACAGGGAATCTCAATCAGCCCCAGCATTTT,CSARDPGTGNLNQPQHF
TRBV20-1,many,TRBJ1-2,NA,TGCAGTGCTACGGGACTTCCGACGAATGGCTACACCTTC,CSATGLPTNGYTF
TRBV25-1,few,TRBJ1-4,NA,TGTGCCAGCAGTGAAGGGAAGGTGGCAACTAATGAAAAACTGTTTTTT,CASSEGKVATNEKLFF
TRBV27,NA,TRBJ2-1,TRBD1,TGTGCCAGCAGTCTCGACAGGGGCGAACTCAATGAGCAGTTCTTC,CASSLDRGELNEQFF
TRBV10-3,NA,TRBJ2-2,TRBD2,TGTGCCACCTTTAGCGGGGGGGCCCTTGGTACCGGGGAGCTGTTTTTT,CATFSGGALGTGELFF
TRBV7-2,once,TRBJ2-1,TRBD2,TGTGCCAGCAGCTTAGTCGTAGCGGGGGGGCCCCAGTTCTTC,CASSLVVAGGPQFF
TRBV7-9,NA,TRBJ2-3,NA,TGTGCCAGCGCAGATACTAGCACAGATACGCAGTATTTT,CASADTSTDTQYF
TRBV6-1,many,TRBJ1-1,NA,TGTGCCAGCAGTCAAATCGCGACAGGAGTTTCTCCGAACACTGAAGCTTTCTTT,CASSQIATGVSPNTEAFF
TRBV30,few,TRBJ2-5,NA,TGTGCCTGGAGTTCGGACTACCAAGAGACCCAGTACTTC,CAWSSDYQETQYF
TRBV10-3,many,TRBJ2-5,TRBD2,TGTGCCATCAGTGAGTCGCCAGCGGGGGAGCGAGAGACCCAGTACTTC,CAISESPAGERETQYF
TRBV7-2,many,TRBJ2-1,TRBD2,TGTGCCAGCAGCTTTAGCGGGGGGGCCAATGAGCAGTTCTTC,CASSFSGGANEQFF
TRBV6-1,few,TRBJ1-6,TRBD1,TGTGCCAGCAGTGAAATCGGCGGGACAGGGGGGACACCCCTCCACTTT,CASSEIGGTGGTPLHF
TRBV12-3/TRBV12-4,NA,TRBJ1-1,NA,TGTGCCAGCAGTTTTGTGGGTGAAGCTTTCTTT,CASSFVGEAFF
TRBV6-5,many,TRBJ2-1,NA,TGTGCCAGCAGTTCTCGCGGGGAATACAATGAGCAGTTCTTC,CASSSRGEYNEQFF
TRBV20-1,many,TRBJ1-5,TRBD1,TGCAGTGCTAGAGATCAGGACAGGGTGAGGGGGCTAAATCAGCCCCAGCATTTT,CSARDQDRVRGLNQPQHF
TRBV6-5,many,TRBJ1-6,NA,TGTGCCAGCAGCCGGATGGATTCACCCCTCCACTTT,CASSRMDSPLHF
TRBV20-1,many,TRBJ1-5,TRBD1,TGCAGTGCTTACAGGGGAGGTCAGCCCCAGCATTTT,CSAYRGGQPQHF
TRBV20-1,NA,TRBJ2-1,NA,TGCAGTGCTAGAGGTATCCCAGGGGCCGGACAACTCTCCTACAATGAGCAGTTCTTC,CSARGIPGAGQLSYNEQFF
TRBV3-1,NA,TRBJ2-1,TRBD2,TGTGCCAGCAGCACAGGGACTAGGTCGAATGAGCAGTTCTTC,CASSTGTRSNEQFF
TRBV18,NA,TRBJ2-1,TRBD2,TGTGCCAGCTCACCCCTCGGGACTAGCGGGGTCGGTGAGCAGTTCTTC,CASSPLGTSGVGEQFF
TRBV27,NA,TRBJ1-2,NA,TGTGCCAGCAGTTTAAAGGGGGGGAACTATGGCTACACCTTC,CASSLKGGNYGYTF
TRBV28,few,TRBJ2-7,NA,TGTGCCAGCAGTTTATACGCGACTAGCTCCTACGAGCAGTACTTC,CASSLYATSSYEQYF